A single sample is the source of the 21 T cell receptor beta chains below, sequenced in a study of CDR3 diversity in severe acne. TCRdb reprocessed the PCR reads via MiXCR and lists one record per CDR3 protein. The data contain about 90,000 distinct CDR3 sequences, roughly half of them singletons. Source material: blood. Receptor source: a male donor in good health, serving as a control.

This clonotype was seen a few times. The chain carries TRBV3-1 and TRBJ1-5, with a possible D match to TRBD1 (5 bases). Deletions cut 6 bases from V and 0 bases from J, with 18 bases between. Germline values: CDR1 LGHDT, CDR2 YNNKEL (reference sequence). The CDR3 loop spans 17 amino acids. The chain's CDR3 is CASSPFSQGYSNQPQHF. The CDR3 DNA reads TGTGCCAGCAGTCCTTTCTCTCAGGGATATAGCAATCAGCCCCAGCATTTT.

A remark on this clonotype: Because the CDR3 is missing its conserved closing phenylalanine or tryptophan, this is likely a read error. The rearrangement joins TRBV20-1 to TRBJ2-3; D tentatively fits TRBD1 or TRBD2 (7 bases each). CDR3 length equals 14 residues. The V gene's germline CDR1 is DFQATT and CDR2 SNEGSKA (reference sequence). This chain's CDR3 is CSVRWGGGSDTQYL. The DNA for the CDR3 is TGCAGTGTTAGATGGGGAGGGGGCTCAGATACGCAGTATCTT.

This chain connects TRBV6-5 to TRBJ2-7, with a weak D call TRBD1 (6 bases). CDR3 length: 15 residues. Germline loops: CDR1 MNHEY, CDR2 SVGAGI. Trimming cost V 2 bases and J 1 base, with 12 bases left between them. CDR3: CASSYHRTASYEQYF. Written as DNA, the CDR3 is TGTGCCAGCAGTTACCACCGGACAGCATCCTACGAGCAGTACTTC.

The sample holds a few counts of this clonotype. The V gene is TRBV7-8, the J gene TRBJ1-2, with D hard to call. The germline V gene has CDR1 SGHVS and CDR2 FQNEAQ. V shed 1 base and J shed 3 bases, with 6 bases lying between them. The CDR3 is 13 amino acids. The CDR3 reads CASSLEEDYGYTF. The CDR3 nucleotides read TGTGCCAGCAGCTTAGAAGAGGACTATGGCTACACCTTC. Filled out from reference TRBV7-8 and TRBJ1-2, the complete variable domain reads GAGVSQSPRYKVAKRGQDVALRCDPISGHVSLFWYQQALGQGPEFLTYFQNEAQLDKSGLPSDRFFAERPEGSVSTLKIQRTQQEDSAVYLCASSLEEDYGYTFGSGTRLTVV.

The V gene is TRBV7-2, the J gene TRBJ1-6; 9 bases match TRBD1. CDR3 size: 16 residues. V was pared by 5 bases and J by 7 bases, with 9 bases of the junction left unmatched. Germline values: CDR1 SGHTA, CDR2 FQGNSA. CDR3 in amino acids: CASSRMPGQGNSPLHF. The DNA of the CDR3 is TGTGCCAGCAGCCGTATGCCGGGACAGGGAAATTCACCCCTCCACTTT.

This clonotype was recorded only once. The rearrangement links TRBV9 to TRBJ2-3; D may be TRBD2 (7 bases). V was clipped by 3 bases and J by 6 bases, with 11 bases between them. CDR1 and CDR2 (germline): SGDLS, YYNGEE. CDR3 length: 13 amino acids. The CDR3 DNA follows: TGTGCCAGCAGCGCCGGGGGGCTGGATACGCAGTATTTT. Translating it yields CASSAGGLDTQYF.

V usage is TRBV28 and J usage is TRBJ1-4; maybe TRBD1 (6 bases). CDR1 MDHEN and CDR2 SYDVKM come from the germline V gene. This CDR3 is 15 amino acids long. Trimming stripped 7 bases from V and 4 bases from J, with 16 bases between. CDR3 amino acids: CASMITGQNNEKLFF. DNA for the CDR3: TGTGCCAGCATGATAACTGGACAGAATAATGAAAAACTGTTTTTT.

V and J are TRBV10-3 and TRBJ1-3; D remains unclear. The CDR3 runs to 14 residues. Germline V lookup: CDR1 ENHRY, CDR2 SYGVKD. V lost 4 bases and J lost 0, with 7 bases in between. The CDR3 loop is CAISGVISGNTIYF. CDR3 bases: TGTGCCATCAGTGGGGTTATCTCTGGAAACACCATATATTTT.

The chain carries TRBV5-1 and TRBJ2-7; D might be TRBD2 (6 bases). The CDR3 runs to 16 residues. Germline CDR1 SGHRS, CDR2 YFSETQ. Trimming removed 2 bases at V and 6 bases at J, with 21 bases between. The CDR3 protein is CASSFLRGIDSGEQYF. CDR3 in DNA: TGCGCCAGCAGCTTCTTACGCGGGATTGACTCAGGCGAGCAGTACTTC. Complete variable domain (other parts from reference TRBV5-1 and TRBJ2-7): KAGVTQTPRYLIKTRGQQVTLSCSPISGHRSVSWYQQTPGQGLQFLFEYFSETQRNKGNFPGRFSGRQFSNSRSEMNVSTLELGDSALYLCASSFLRGIDSGEQYFGPGTRLTVT.

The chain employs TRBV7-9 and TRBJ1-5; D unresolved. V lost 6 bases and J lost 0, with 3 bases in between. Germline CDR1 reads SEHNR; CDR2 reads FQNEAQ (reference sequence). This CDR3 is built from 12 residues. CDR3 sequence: CASSYSNQPQHF. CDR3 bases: TGTGCCAGCAGTTATAGCAATCAGCCCCAGCATTTT.

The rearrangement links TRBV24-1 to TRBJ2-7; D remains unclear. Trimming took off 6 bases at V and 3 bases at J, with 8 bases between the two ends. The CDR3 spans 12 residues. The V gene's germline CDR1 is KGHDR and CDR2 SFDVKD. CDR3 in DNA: TGTGCCACCAGTTCAGAAGGCTACGAGCAGTACTTC. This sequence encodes CATSSEGYEQYF.

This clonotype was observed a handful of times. CDR3 sequence: CASSSGQSEQYF. DNA for the CDR3: TGTGCCAGCTCATCCGGACAGTCCGAGCAGTACTTC. This chain joins TRBV18 and TRBJ2-7; TRBD1 is a possible D gene (6 bases). The CDR3 runs to 12 residues. Germline loops: CDR1 KGHSH, CDR2 LQKENI. V was cut by 5 bases and J by 6 bases, with 11 bases left in between.

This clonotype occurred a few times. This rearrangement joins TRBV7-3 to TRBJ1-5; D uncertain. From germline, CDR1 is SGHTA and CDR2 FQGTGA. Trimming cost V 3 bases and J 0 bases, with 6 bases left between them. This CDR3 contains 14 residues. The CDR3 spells CASSLGNSNQPQHF. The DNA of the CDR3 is TGTGCCAGCAGCTTGGGAAATAGCAATCAGCCCCAGCATTTT.

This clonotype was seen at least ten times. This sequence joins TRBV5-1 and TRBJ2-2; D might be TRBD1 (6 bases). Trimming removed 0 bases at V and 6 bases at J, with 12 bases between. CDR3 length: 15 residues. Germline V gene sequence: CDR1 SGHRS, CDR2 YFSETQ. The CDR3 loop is CASSLGSRGSGELFF. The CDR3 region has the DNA TGCGCCAGCAGCTTGGGATCCAGGGGTTCCGGGGAGCTGTTTTTT. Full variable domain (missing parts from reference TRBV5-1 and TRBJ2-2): KAGVTQTPRYLIKTRGQQVTLSCSPISGHRSVSWYQQTPGQGLQFLFEYFSETQRNKGNFPGRFSGRQFSNSRSEMNVSTLELGDSALYLCASSLGSRGSGELFFGEGSRLTVL.

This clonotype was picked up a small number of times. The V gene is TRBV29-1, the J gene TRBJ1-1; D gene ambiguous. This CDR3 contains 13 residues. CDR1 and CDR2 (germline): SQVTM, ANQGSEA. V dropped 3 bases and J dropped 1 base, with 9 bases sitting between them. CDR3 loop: CSVDVQENTEAFF. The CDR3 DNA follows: TGCAGCGTTGACGTTCAGGAGAACACTGAAGCTTTCTTT.

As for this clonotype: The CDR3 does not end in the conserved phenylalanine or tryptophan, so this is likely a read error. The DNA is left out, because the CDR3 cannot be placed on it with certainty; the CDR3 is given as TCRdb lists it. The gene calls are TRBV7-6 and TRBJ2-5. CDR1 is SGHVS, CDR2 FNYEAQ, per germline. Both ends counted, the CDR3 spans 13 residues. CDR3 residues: CASSLGAETFLEQ.

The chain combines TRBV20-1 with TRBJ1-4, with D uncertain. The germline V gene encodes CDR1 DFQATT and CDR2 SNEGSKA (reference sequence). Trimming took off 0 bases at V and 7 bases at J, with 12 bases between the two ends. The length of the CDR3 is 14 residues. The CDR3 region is CSARDSGRTEKLFF. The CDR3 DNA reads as TGCAGTGCTAGAGACTCAGGACGGACTGAAAAACTGTTTTTT.

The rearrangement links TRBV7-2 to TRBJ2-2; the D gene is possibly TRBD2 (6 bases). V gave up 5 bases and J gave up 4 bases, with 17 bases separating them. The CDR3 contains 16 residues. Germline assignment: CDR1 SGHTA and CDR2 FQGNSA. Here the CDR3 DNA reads TGTGCCAGCAGCCCCCTTGCGGGATCGGGCACCGGGGAGCTGTTTTTT. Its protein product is CASSPLAGSGTGELFF.

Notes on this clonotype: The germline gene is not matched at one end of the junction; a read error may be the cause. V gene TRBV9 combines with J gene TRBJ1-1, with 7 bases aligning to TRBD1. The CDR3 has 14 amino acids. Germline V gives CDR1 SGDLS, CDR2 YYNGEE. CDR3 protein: CASSHRGGGAEALF. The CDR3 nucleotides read TGTGCCAGCAGCCACAGGGGAGGGGGCGCTGAAGCTCTCTTT.

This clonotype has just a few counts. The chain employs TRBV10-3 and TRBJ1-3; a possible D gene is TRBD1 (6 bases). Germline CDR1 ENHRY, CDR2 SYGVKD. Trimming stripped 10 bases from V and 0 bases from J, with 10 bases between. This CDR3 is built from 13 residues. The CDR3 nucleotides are TGTGCCACCGGACAGCCCTCTGGAAACACCATATATTTT. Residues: CATGQPSGNTIYF.

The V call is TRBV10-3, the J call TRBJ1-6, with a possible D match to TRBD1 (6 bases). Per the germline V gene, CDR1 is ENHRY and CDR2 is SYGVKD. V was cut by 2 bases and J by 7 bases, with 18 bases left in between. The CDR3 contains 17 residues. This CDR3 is CAISEATGGRPNSPLHF. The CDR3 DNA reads TGTGCCATCAGTGAGGCGACAGGAGGACGTCCGAATTCACCCCTCCACTTT.